The rows below give T cell receptor beta chains drawn from one sample of a study of blood T cell repertoires in COVID-19. TCRdb's table, derived via immunoSEQ multiplex PCR, lists solely in-frame clones and lacks some. The table lists a few hundred thousand clones, approximately 86% of them singletons, with about 8.9% in the top ten. Sequences were obtained from PBMCs or T cells enriched from blood (not recorded which). Receptor source: a young woman who had recovered from COVID-19. The CDR3 runs from the conserved cysteine through the conserved F or W. The D gene is left open where the match is weak. Some rows mark clone size as missing; the rest say once, few, many or name a class of expanded clone.

size	V	D	J	DNA	CDR3
few	TRBV3-1/TRBV3-2	NA	TRBJ1-2	TGTGCCAGCAGCCAAGCACAGGGTTACTATGGCTACACCTTC	CASSQAQGYYGYTF
NA	TRBV19	TRBD1	TRBJ1-5	TGTGCCAGTAGTCCCTACGGGACAGGGGAGAAGCCCCAGCATTTT	CASSPYGTGEKPQHF
NA	TRBV27	NA	TRBJ1-6	TGTGCCAGCAGTTTGGGGGGGGCAGGTAATTCACCCCTCCACTTT	CASSLGGAGNSPLHF
NA	TRBV28	NA	TRBJ2-5	TGTGCCAGCAGTTTCCAGGCCCTTGGGACCCAGTACTTC	CASSFQALGTQYF
NA	TRBV30	NA	TRBJ1-6	TGTGCCTGGAGTGTACTGGGACACAATAATTCACCCCTCCACTTT	CAWSVLGHNNSPLHF
NA	TRBV19	NA	TRBJ1-1	TGTGCCAGTAGTATAGGGAGCCGTATAAACACTGAAGCTTTCTTT	CASSIGSRINTEAFF
NA	TRBV2	NA	TRBJ1-2	TGTGCCAGCATCCCAGAAAAGATTAACTATGGCTACACCTTC	CASIPEKINYGYTF
NA	TRBV10-3	TRBD2	TRBJ2-2	TGTGCCATCAGTGAGTTGATAGCGGGGCTCGGGGAGCTGTTTTTT	CAISELIAGLGELFF
NA	TRBV7-2	NA	TRBJ1-3	TGTGCCAGCAGCGTATTAGTCGGCAGACTCTCTGGAAACACCATATATTTT	CASSVLVGRLSGNTIYF
NA	TRBV5-1	TRBD2	TRBJ2-7	TGCGCCAGCAGCCTGGGAGGGCTAGCGGGAGAGGTCTACGAGCAGTACTTC	CASSLGGLAGEVYEQYF
NA	TRBV18	TRBD2	TRBJ2-7	TGTGCCAGCTCACCACCGACGCGGGAGGGAAAGGCCGAGCAGTACTTC	CASSPPTREGKAEQYF
NA	TRBV7-2	TRBD2	TRBJ2-7	TGTGCCAGCAGTCGGGACTACGACTCCGAGCAGTACTTC	CASSRDYDSEQYF
NA	TRBV4-2	TRBD1	TRBJ1-2	TGTGCCAGCAGCCCCCTCGTGGGACAGACTAACTATGGCTACACCTTC	CASSPLVGQTNYGYTF
NA	TRBV7-2	TRBD2	TRBJ2-7	TGTGCCAGCAGCAGACTAGCGGGAACATACGAGCAGTACTTC	CASSRLAGTYEQYF
few	TRBV30	NA	TRBJ1-2	TGTGCCTGGACCCCGGGATTCCACTATGGCTACACCTTC	CAWTPGFHYGYTF
NA	TRBV21-1	NA	TRBJ1-1	TGTGCCAGCAGTCGACAGTCGGCACCAAGGAACACTGAAGCTTTCTTT	CASSRQSAPRNTEAFF
NA	TRBV5-5	TRBD1	TRBJ1-6	TGTGCCAGCAGCTTGGCGACAGGGGGACTTTATAATTCACCCCTCCACTTT	CASSLATGGLYNSPLHF
NA	TRBV11-1	NA	TRBJ1-3	TGTGCCAGCAGCTTAGCGGATGGGGGACTTGGAAACACCATATATTTT	CASSLADGGLGNTIYF
NA	TRBV7-2	TRBD1	TRBJ2-5	TGTGCCAGCAGCTTAAGCGCAGGGGGTGGAGAGACCCAGTACTTC	CASSLSAGGGETQYF
NA	TRBV28	NA	TRBJ1-6	TGTGCCAGCAGCCTCGGACATTATAATTCACCCCTCCACTTT	CASSLGHYNSPLHF
NA	TRBV2	TRBD2	TRBJ2-1	TGTGCCAGCAGTGTGCTAGCGGGGGCCTACAATGAGCAGTTCTTC	CASSVLAGAYNEQFF
NA	TRBV9	NA	TRBJ1-2	TGTGCCAGCAGCGTAGACCTCAGGTCATCGGGCTACACCTTC	CASSVDLRSSGYTF
NA	TRBV28	NA	TRBJ2-2	TGTGCCAGCAGTTTATACAGGGATACCGGGGAGCTGTTTTTT	CASSLYRDTGELFF
NA	TRBV4-1	NA	TRBJ2-2	TGCGCCAGCAGCCAGGAAACCAGGGTGACCGGGGAGCTGTTTTTT	CASSQETRVTGELFF
once	TRBV5-4	NA	TRBJ1-2	TGTGCCAGCAGCCTGTTTGGAGGGGCCTATGGCTACACCTTC	CASSLFGGAYGYTF
NA	TRBV10-3	NA	TRBJ2-5	TGTGCCATCAGTGACGGGACCCAGTACTTC	CAISDGTQYF
NA	TRBV5-5	TRBD2	TRBJ2-1	TGTGCCAGCAGCGGAGGACTAGCGGGAGGAGGGGGCGCTGAGCAGTTCTTC	CASSGGLAGGGGAEQFF
once	TRBV7-8	NA	TRBJ1-2	TGTGCCAGCAGCTTAGCCGAGGGGGTTAACTATGGCTACACCTTC	CASSLAEGVNYGYTF
NA	TRBV5-5	NA	TRBJ2-3	TGTGCCAGCAGCTTGGTGGGCGGGATTGTGGCAGATACGCAGTATTTT	CASSLVGGIVADTQYF
NA	TRBV14	NA	TRBJ2-7	TGTGCCAGCAGCCCCCTCCACGAGCAGTACTTC	CASSPLHEQYF
once	TRBV19	NA	TRBJ2-7	TGTGCCAGTAATCCAAGAGGGGGAGCGAACGAGCAGTACTTC	CASNPRGGANEQYF
NA	TRBV28	NA	TRBJ2-7	TGTGCCAGCAACGCGGGTGCAGCGGGCTCCTACGAGCAGTACTTC	CASNAGAAGSYEQYF
many	TRBV28	NA	TRBJ2-7	TGTGCCAGCAGTTCACTAGTGGACCTCTACGAGCAGTACTTC	CASSSLVDLYEQYF
NA	TRBV27	NA	TRBJ2-7	TGTGCCAGCAGCGACTTCGGCTACGAGCAGTACTTC	CASSDFGYEQYF
NA	TRBV5-4	NA	TRBJ1-1	TGTGCCAGCAGCGCCGACATGCTGAACACTGAAGCTTTCTTT	CASSADMLNTEAFF
NA	TRBV5-1	NA	TRBJ1-1	TGCGCCAGCAGCAGTACAGCCTTGAACACTGAAGCTTTCTTT	CASSSTALNTEAFF
NA	TRBV2	NA	TRBJ2-1	TGTGCCAGTGTGACCGGACAGCACTCCTACAATGAGCAGTTCTTC	CASVTGQHSYNEQFF
few	TRBV9	NA	TRBJ2-2	TGTGCCAGCAGTCCTGGTCCGGACAGCAACACCGGGGAGCTGTTTTTT	CASSPGPDSNTGELFF
NA	TRBV11-2	NA	TRBJ2-1	TGTGCCAGCAGCTTAGGCGCGGGGTCGGACAATGAGCAGTTCTTC	CASSLGAGSDNEQFF
NA	TRBV6-5	NA	TRBJ2-7	TGTGCCAGCAGGCGACAGGTGCTAGCCTACGAGCAGTACTTC	CASRRQVLAYEQYF
NA	TRBV9	TRBD2	TRBJ2-1	TGTGCCAGCAGCGTGGACGGGAGGTCCTACAATGAGCAGTTCTTC	CASSVDGRSYNEQFF
NA	TRBV27	NA	TRBJ1-2	TGTGCCAGCAGTTCCCGGACAGATCTTAACTATGGCTACACCTTC	CASSSRTDLNYGYTF
once	TRBV7-2	TRBD1	TRBJ1-3	TGTGCCAGCAGCTTTACAGGGGAATCTGGAAACACCATATATTTT	CASSFTGESGNTIYF
NA	TRBV19	NA	TRBJ1-6	TGTGCCAGTAGTCCGGGACTTCATTCACCCCTCCACTTT	CASSPGLHSPLHF
NA	TRBV7-2	TRBD1	TRBJ1-1	TGTGCCAGCAGCCGTAAAACGAGGGACAGCACTGAAGCTTTCTTT	CASSRKTRDSTEAFF
NA	TRBV7-3	NA	TRBJ1-6	TGTGCCAGCAGCCAAAATACAGGGTCTGGTTCACCCCTCCACTTT	CASSQNTGSGSPLHF
few	TRBV7-9	TRBD1	TRBJ2-7	TGTGCCAGCAGCTTAGTTTGGGACAGGGCGTACTACGAGCAGTACTTC	CASSLVWDRAYYEQYF
NA	TRBV28	NA	TRBJ1-2	TGTGCCAGCACCTCTAGAACAGGTGGTGCTGGCTACACCTTC	CASTSRTGGAGYTF
NA	TRBV15	NA	TRBJ2-1	TGTGCCACCAGCAATAAGATAATACTAGCCAATGAGCAGTTCTTC	CATSNKIILANEQFF
NA	TRBV6-2/TRBV6-3	NA	TRBJ1-1	TGTGCCAGCAGTTACCTCGAGGGAGAAGCTTTCTTT	CASSYLEGEAFF
NA	TRBV5-1	TRBD1	TRBJ1-2	TGCGCCAGCAGCTTGGCCCACTTGACAGGGGGCGACTATGGCTACACCTTC	CASSLAHLTGGDYGYTF
NA	TRBV19	NA	TRBJ2-3	TGTGCCAGTAGCTACCGGGACAGGGGAGGTCTAGCGGGAGATTTCATCCGCACAGATACGCAGTATTTT	CASSYRDRGGLAGDFIRTDTQYF
NA	TRBV5-1	TRBD1	TRBJ1-1	TGCGCCAGCAGCCTTACAGGGGACACTGAAGCTTTCTTT	CASSLTGDTEAFF
NA	TRBV9	TRBD1	TRBJ1-1	TGTGCCAGCACAGGGACAGGGAACACTGAAGCTTTCTTT	CASTGTGNTEAFF
NA	TRBV30	TRBD1	TRBJ1-2	TGTGCCTGGAGCCAGGGACAGAACTATGGCTACACCTTC	CAWSQGQNYGYTF
NA	TRBV24-1	NA	TRBJ1-5	TGTGCCACCCAAGGGGGTAATTCTCAGCCCCAGCATTTT	CATQGGNSQPQHF
NA	TRBV24-1	NA	TRBJ2-3	TGTGCCACCAGTGATTCAGACAGAGGAACAGATACGCAGTATTTT	CATSDSDRGTDTQYF
NA	TRBV4-3	NA	TRBJ1-2	TGCGCCAGCAGCCAAGAGGTTAGTTCATATGGCTACACCTTC	CASSQEVSSYGYTF
NA	TRBV27	NA	TRBJ1-4	TGTGCCAGCAGTCCCCTGGGACACGAGGTCGAAAAACTGTTTTTT	CASSPLGHEVEKLFF